This T cell receptor beta chain was identified during a study of CD8 T cells in Susac syndrome. Looked up from germline, CDR1 is SGHTA and CDR2 is FQGTGA. The CDR3 runs to 14 residues. V gave up 4 bases and J gave up 5 bases, with 14 bases separating them. Reverse transcription of roughly 0.45 to 1 ug RNA used random hexamers. Via MiXCR, TCRdb re-called the immunoSEQ multiplex PCR reads, giving one row per CDR3 protein. This repertoire shows 85,000 to 90,000 distinct CDR3 sequences, over 85% found once; its top ten account for roughly 0.32%. V usage is TRBV7-3 and J usage is TRBJ2-5; no reliable D call. Sequenced sample: CD8+ T cells from PBMCs. The source of this sequence is a human donor in good health. CDR3 sequence: CASSSSRMGETQYF. The CDR3, as DNA: TGTGCCAGCAGCTCCTCTAGGATGGGGGAGACCCAGTACTTC.